This entry lists 18 T cell receptor beta chains sequenced from one sample in a study of shared clonotypes between healthy human individuals. Data came from immunoSEQ multiplex PCR; TCRdb stores just in-frame clones and leaves some out. The data show about 590,000 clones, nearly 97% seen once. The naive CD8 subset, CD45RO-negative cells positively selected for CCR7, excluded terminally differentiated effector memory CD45RA+ cells. Sequences were obtained from naive CD8+ T cells sorted from blood. These receptors were collected from a woman younger than 45 in good health.

V is TRBV5-8 and J is TRBJ2-7; TRBD2 matches at 7 bases. Germline V gene data show CDR1 as SGHTS and CDR2 as YDEGEE. J was trimmed by 2 bases and V by 5 bases; bases with no gene match: 4. The CDR3 runs 13 residues. DNA of the CDR3: TGTGCCAGCAGGGTTGGGGGGGCCTACGAGCAGTACTTC. As protein: CASRVGGAYEQYF.

The chain has TRBV7-9 and TRBJ1-5; 7 bases align to TRBD1. CDR3 length: 14 residues. Germline trimming cut 3 bases from V and 5 bases from J; bases unmatched to any gene: 4. In germline, CDR1 is SEHNR, CDR2 FQNEAQ (reference sequence). The DNA for the CDR3 is TGTGCCAGCAGCTTTAGTGGACAGGATCAGCCCCAGCATTTT. Its protein is CASSFSGQDQPQHF.

The table lists this clone with a count of one. The chain links TRBV6-6 to TRBJ1-5, with D unresolved. The germline CDR1 and CDR2 sequences are MNHNY and SVGAGI (reference sequence). The CDR3 covers 15 residues. Trimming left V 8 bases short and J 0 bases short, with 14 bases between. The CDR3 loop is CASARLENSNQPQHF. CDR3 DNA sequence: TGTGCCAGCGCCCGGTTAGAAAATAGCAATCAGCCCCAGCATTTT.

The gene calls are TRBV29-1 and TRBJ2-1; 11 bases agree with TRBD2. There are 16 residues in the CDR3. The V gene end was trimmed by 0 bases and the J gene end by 3 bases; junction bases not matched to a gene: 4. Germline V gene lookup returns CDR1 SQVTM and CDR2 ANQGSEA. In DNA form, the CDR3 reads TGCAGCGTTGAAGACGCCGGGACTAGCGGCTACAATGAGCAGTTCTTC. Amino acids: CSVEDAGTSGYNEQFF.

The genes are TRBV6-1 and TRBJ2-2, with D uncertain. CDR1 is MNHNS, CDR2 SASEGT, per germline. V dropped 6 bases and J dropped 6 bases, with 8 bases sitting between them. CDR3 length: 12 amino acids. The CDR3 spells CASRNNPGELFF. For the CDR3, the DNA is TGTGCCAGCAGGAATAATCCCGGGGAGCTGTTTTTT.

The gene calls are TRBV5-1 and TRBJ1-2, with a weak D call TRBD1 (6 bases). V lost 3 bases and J lost 2, with 17 bases in between. The germline gives CDR1 SGHRS, CDR2 YFSETQ. The CDR3 sequence is 16 residues long. CDR3: CASSYLGQGTNYGYTF. CDR3 nucleotides: TGCGCCAGCAGCTACTTAGGGCAGGGGACCAACTATGGCTACACCTTC.

This rearrangement joins TRBV7-8 to TRBJ2-7, with D possibly TRBD1 on 7 matching bases. Between the trimmed V and J ends, which lost 5 bases and 0 bases, there was a span of 17 bases. The CDR3 runs to 16 residues. Germline CDR1 and CDR2: SGHVS and FQNEAQ. The CDR3 loop is CASSLTRGEASYEQYF. DNA for the CDR3: TGTGCCAGCAGCCTAACCAGGGGGGAGGCCTCCTACGAGCAGTACTTC. The full variable domain, rest sourced from reference TRBV7-8 and TRBJ2-7, is GAGVSQSPRYKVAKRGQDVALRCDPISGHVSLFWYQQALGQGPEFLTYFQNEAQLDKSGLPSDRFFAERPEGSVSTLKIQRTQQEDSAVYLCASSLTRGEASYEQYFGPGTRLTVT.

The V call is TRBV19, the J call TRBJ1-1; no definite D call. Germline V CDR1 and CDR2: LNHDA, SQIVND (reference sequence). With 5 bases removed from V and 4 bases from J, the gap between germline ends came to 8 bases. The length of the CDR3 is 12 residues. The CDR3 here is CASSQYSTEAFF. CDR3 nucleotide sequence: TGTGCCAGTAGTCAGTATAGCACTGAAGCTTTCTTT.

V is TRBV28 and J is TRBJ1-4; no clear D. Trimming stripped 6 bases from V and 5 bases from J, with 13 bases between. In germline, CDR1 is MDHEN, CDR2 SYDVKM. CDR3 length: 14 residues. The CDR3 DNA is TGTGCCAGCAGAACAACGTCCAGGAATGAAAAACTGTTTTTT. Translation gives CASRTTSRNEKLFF. Full variable domain (rest looked up from reference TRBV28 and TRBJ1-4): DVKVTQSSRYLVKRTGEKVFLECVQDMDHENMFWYRQDPGLGLRLIYFSYDVKMKEKGDIPEGYSVSREKKERFSLILESASTNQTSMYLCASRTTSRNEKLFFGSGTQLSVL.

As concerns this clone: Other DNA sequences in the sample encode the same CDR3. This chain connects TRBV27 to TRBJ1-1; D possibly corresponds to TRBD1 (6 bases). Trimming left V 0 bases short and J 2 bases short, with 10 bases between. Per the germline V gene, CDR1 is MNHEY and CDR2 is SMNVEV (reference sequence). This CDR3 comprises 15 residues. The CDR3 nucleotides are TGTGCCAGCAGTTTATCGGGGGGCGGTAACACTGAAGCTTTCTTT. Amino acid sequence: CASSLSGGGNTEAFF.

Regarding this clone: Other nucleotide sequences from this sample produce the same CDR3. CDR3 nucleotides: TGTGCCAGCAGTCAGGGAAACACCATATATTTT. Its translation: CASSQGNTIYF. The chain is built from TRBV27 and TRBJ1-3; D ambiguous. CDR1 and CDR2 from the germline V gene are MNHEY and SMNVEV (reference sequence). This CDR3 has 11 residues. Trimming cost V 5 bases and J 4 bases, with 3 bases left between them.

This clone appeared a single time. The chain has TRBV5-4 and TRBJ1-2; no clear D. This CDR3 has 12 residues. Deletions cut 2 bases from V and 6 bases from J, with 8 bases between. CDR1 and CDR2 from the germline V gene are SGHNT and YYREEE (reference sequence). The CDR3 reads CASSFGDNGYTF. In nucleotides, the CDR3 is TGTGCCAGCAGCTTCGGGGATAATGGCTACACCTTC. Looking up the rest from reference TRBV5-4 and TRBJ1-2 gives the full variable domain: ETGVTQSPTHLIKTRGQQVTLRCSSQSGHNTVSWYQQALGQGPQFIFQYYREEENGRGNFPPRFSGLQFPNYSSELNVNALELDDSALYLCASSFGDNGYTFGSGTRLTVV.

This sequence joins TRBV27 and TRBJ1-5; unclear D gene. The CDR3 is 17 amino acids. V gave up 6 bases and J gave up 3 bases, with 21 bases separating them. The V gene's germline CDR1 is MNHEY and CDR2 SMNVEV (reference sequence). The CDR3 nucleotides read TGTGCCAGCAGCTCTACCCATGGGTGGGAGAACAATCAGCCCCAGCATTTT. As protein: CASSSTHGWENNQPQHF.

The chain uses TRBV6-5 and TRBJ2-1; D gene uncertain. Looked up from germline, CDR1 is MNHEY and CDR2 is SVGAGI. The length of the CDR3 is 11 residues. Trimming removed 4 bases from V and 9 bases from J, with 7 bases in between. The CDR3 sequence is CASSWTSEQFF. CDR3 DNA: TGTGCCAGCAGTTGGACCTCTGAGCAGTTCTTC.

The chain has TRBV13 and TRBJ1-5, with D uncertain. V was shortened by 2 bases and J by 1 base, with 6 bases between the two germline ends. Germline V gene sequence: CDR1 PRHDT, CDR2 FYEKMQ (reference sequence). The CDR3 spans 14 residues. In DNA, the CDR3 is TGTGCCAGCAGCTTATACCCGAGCAATCAGCCCCAGCATTTT. As protein: CASSLYPSNQPQHF. Full variable domain (remainder filled in from reference TRBV13 and TRBJ1-5): AAGVIQSPRHLIKEKRETATLKCYPIPRHDTVYWYQQGPGQDPQFLISFYEKMQSDKGSIPDRFSAQQFSDYHSELNMSSLELGDSALYFCASSLYPSNQPQHFGDGTRLSIL.

V usage is TRBV19 and J usage is TRBJ2-2; D remains unclear. Germline CDR1 and CDR2: LNHDA and SQIVND (reference sequence). This CDR3 spans 10 amino acids. Trimming removed 10 bases from V and 6 bases from J, with 6 bases in between. CDR3 in amino acids: CATEAGELFF. The CDR3 DNA follows: TGTGCCACCGAGGCCGGGGAGCTGTTTTTT.

The chain couples TRBV5-5 to TRBJ2-7, with 10 nucleotides matching TRBD1. J lost 4 bases, V lost 5 bases, and 3 bases had no gene match. CDR1 and CDR2 (germline): SGHKS, YYEKEE (reference sequence). The CDR3 covers 13 residues. CDR3 DNA sequence: TGTGCCAGCAGTGGACAGGGGGTTTACGAGCAGTACTTC. Protein product: CASSGQGVYEQYF.

The V gene is TRBV6-5, the J gene TRBJ2-3; D is unclear. The V end was cut by 3 bases, the J end by 1 base, with 8 bases between. The CDR3 totals 14 residues. CDR1 is MNHEY, CDR2 SVGAGI, per germline. The CDR3 loop is CASSYLSGTDTQYF. CDR3 DNA sequence: TGTGCCAGCAGTTATTTGTCCGGCACAGATACGCAGTATTTT.